Sequencing of this T cell receptor (beta chain) was carried out in a study of blood T cell repertoires in COVID-19. Background on the study: Sites in the United States, Italy and Spain provided acute and convalescent COVID-19 samples. PBMCs, B-cell-depleted T cells, or T cells were the source of the cDNA or gDNA that made up the material.

Original processing notes: For nucleated cells, counts were estimated from reference gene primer amplification. Sequencing used immunoSEQ multiplex PCR; TCRdb keeps in-frame clones, though not all of them. Clone size and V and J calls were adopted from that table, with D and trimming inferred from the DNA. The table includes 40,000 or so clones, around 90% detected once. The CDR3 runs 15 residues. Germline CDR1 LNHDA, CDR2 SQIVND (reference sequence). V was shortened by 4 bases and J by 0 bases, with 10 bases between the two germline ends. The chain employs TRBV19 and TRBJ1-3; tentatively, D is TRBD1 (5 bases). Sequenced sample: peripheral blood. The TCR was taken from a woman aged 25 to 39 in a cohort sampled during active COVID-19. The CDR3: CASSTDMHSGNTIYF. The CDR3 region has the DNA TGTGCCAGTAGTACGGACATGCACTCTGGAAACACCATATATTTT.